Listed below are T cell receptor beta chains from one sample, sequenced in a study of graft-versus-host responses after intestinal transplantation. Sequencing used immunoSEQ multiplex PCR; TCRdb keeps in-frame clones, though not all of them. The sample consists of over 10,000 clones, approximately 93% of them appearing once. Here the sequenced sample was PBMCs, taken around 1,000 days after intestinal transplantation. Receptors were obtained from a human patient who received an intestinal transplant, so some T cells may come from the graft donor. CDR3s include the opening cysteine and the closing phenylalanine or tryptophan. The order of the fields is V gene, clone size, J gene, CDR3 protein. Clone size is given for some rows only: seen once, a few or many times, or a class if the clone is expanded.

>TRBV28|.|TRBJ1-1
CASYALQAFMNTEAFF
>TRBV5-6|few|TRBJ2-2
CASSFRGAGTGELFF
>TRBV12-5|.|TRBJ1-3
CASGLAPDWGNTIYF
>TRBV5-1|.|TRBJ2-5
CASSRRQPEETQYF
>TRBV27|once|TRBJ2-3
CASSWAVPDTQYF
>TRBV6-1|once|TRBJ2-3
CASSEAPGTGVGTQYF
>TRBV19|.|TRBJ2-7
CASSIRGSADEQYF
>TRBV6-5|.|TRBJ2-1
CASSRDNNEQFF
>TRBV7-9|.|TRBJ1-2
CASSYRGRNYGYTF
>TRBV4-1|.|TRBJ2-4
CASSQSLSNRIAKNIQYF
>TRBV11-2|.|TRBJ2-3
CASTRDLHTDTQYF
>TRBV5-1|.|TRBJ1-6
CASSIRGPGDNSPLHF
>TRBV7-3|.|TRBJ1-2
CASSTPGQGNGYTF
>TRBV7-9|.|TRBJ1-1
CASSSVAMGNTEAFF
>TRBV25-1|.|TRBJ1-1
CASRRTGRGAEAFF
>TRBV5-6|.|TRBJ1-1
CASSPYGGQLGAEAFF
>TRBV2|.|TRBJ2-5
CASSGEETQYF
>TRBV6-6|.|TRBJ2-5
CASSQGAGGAETQYF
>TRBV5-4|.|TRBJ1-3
CASSLAGSPGNTIYF
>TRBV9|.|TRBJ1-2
CASSVAGQGHGYTF
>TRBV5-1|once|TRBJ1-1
CASSTRGFDTEAFF